This T cell receptor (beta chain) was sequenced for a study of response to subunit inactivated influenza vaccine. The germline V gene has CDR1 MDHEN and CDR2 SYDVKM. CDR3 length: 15 residues. V lost 6 bases and J lost 9, with 23 bases in between. As regards this clonotype: The antigen is unknown.

TCRdb recomputed calls from the RT-PCR reads with MiXCR, one row per CDR3 protein. The repertoire has around 540,000 distinct CDR3 sequences, roughly 10% of them found once; the top ten carry 10%. Whole-study findings and limits: Seasonal influenza vaccination, on each occasion, was suggested by the authors to recruit few new T cells.

The TCR originated in a man in his forties or fifties who received an inactivated influenza vaccine. The sequencing here drew on PBMCs from blood, taken on the day of vaccination. This chain uses TRBV28 with TRBJ2-5; D tentatively fits TRBD1 or TRBD2 (5 bases each). The CDR3 sequence is CASRAWGFDSGAQYF. As DNA, the CDR3 is TGTGCCAGCAGAGCTTGGGGGTTTGATAGTGGGGCCCAGTACTTC.